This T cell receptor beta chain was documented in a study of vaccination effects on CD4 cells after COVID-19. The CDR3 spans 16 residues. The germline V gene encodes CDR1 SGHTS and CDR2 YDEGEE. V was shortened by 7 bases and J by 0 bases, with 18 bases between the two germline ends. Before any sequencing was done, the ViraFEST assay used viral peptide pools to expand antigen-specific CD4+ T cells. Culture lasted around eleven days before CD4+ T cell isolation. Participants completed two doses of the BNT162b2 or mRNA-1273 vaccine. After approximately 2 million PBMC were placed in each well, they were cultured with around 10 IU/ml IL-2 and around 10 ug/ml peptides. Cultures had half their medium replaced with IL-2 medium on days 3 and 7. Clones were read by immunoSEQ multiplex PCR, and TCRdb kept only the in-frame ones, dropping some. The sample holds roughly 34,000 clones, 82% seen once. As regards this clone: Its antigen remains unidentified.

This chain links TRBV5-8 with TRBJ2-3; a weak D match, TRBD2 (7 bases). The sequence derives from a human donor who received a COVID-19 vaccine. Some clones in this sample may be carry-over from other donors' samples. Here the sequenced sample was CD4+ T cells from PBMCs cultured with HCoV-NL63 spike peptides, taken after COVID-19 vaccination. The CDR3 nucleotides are TGTGCCAGCCCCGCGGGGGCGTATTCTAGCACAGATACGCAGTATTTT. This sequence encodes CASPAGAYSSTDTQYF. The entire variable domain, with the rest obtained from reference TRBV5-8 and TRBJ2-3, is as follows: EAGVTQSPTHLIKTRGQQATLRCSPISGHTSVYWYQQALGLGLQFLLWYDEGEERNRGNFPPRFSGRQFPNYSSELNVNALELEDSALYLCASPAGAYSSTDTQYFGPGTRLTVL.